A selection of T cell receptor beta chains follows, all from one sample in a study of cytomegalovirus exposure and HLA in healthy donors. Sequenced by immunoSEQ multiplex PCR; TCRdb stores in-frame clones only, minus some. The data hold more than 95,000 clones, with 75% to 90% observed a single time. Material for sequencing was PBMCs. The receptors come from a man aged 25-45 years in good health and CMV-seropositive. The CDR3 runs from the conserved cysteine through the conserved F or W. Fields, in order: V gene, J gene, CDR3 protein.

>TRBV27|TRBJ1-2
CASSIDLRQGAHYGYTF
>TRBV6-1|TRBJ2-2
CASRTLPVGELFF
>TRBV19|TRBJ1-5
CASRDRGRGNQPQHF
>TRBV18|TRBJ1-1
CASSPPGQLIMNTEAFF
>TRBV29-1|TRBJ1-4
CSVAPTLADNEKLFF
>TRBV5-4|TRBJ2-3
CASSRDRGGTQYF
>TRBV9|TRBJ2-5
CASNRGAWEETQYF
>TRBV7-2|TRBJ2-3
CASSLDGSTDTQYF
>TRBV9|TRBJ2-5
CASSTSGGETQYF
>TRBV19|TRBJ1-5
CASSTRTSNQPQHF
>TRBV5-1|TRBJ2-5
CASSPPGRGGRETQYF